This TCR beta chain is drawn from a study of blood T cell repertoires in COVID-19. The wider study: The cDNA or gDNA used as material had been derived from T cells, B-cell-depleted T cells, or PBMCs.

Study processing details: Using reference gene primer amplification, nucleated cell counts were estimated. Clones were sequenced by immunoSEQ multiplex PCR, and TCRdb holds only the in-frame ones, with some missing. V, J and clone size are those of that table, while D and trimming were read from the DNA. The sample has about 340,000 clones, 87% seen once. Seattle-derived patients entered the study during active infection and were followed longitudinally. In germline, CDR1 is WSHSY, CDR2 SAAADI. V lost 2 bases and J lost 2; bases outside the gene matches: 3. The CDR3 consists of 14 residues. The chain employs TRBV10-2 and TRBJ2-7; 7 bases map to TRBD2. The sequence was obtained from a woman in her 50s with COVID-19, enrolled during active disease. Specimen: peripheral blood. The CDR3 region has the DNA TGCGCCAGCAGTGAGGTGGCGGGAGCCTACGAGCAGTACTTC. Translation gives CASSEVAGAYEQYF.